A selection of T cell receptor beta chains follows, all from one sample in a study of cytomegalovirus exposure and HLA in healthy donors. Repertoires were generated with immunoSEQ multiplex PCR, while TCRdb's copy carries only in-frame clones and drops some. The table shows 150,000 to 180,000 clones, with about 86% occurring only once. The material sequenced was PBMCs. Receptor source: a human donor in good health. The CDR3 runs from the conserved cysteine through the conserved F or W. D genes are given only for firm matches. Size is omitted from some rows. Given values are once, few, many or a class for expanded clones.

D gene: -
clone size: -
J gene: TRBJ1-6
V gene: TRBV18
CDR3 DNA: TGTGCCAGCTCACCAGCGGGGTTCGATTCACCCCTCCACTTT
CDR3 protein: CASSPAGFDSPLHF

D gene: -
clone size: -
J gene: TRBJ2-7
V gene: TRBV6-1
CDR3 DNA: TGTGCCAGCAGTGTACAGGGATCCCACGAGCAGTACTTC
CDR3 protein: CASSVQGSHEQYF

D gene: -
clone size: -
J gene: TRBJ1-1
V gene: TRBV4-1
CDR3 DNA: TGCGCCAGCAGCCAAGTAATACTGGTTTTGAACACTGAAGCTTTCTTT
CDR3 protein: CASSQVILVLNTEAFF

D gene: TRBD1
clone size: -
J gene: TRBJ2-1
V gene: TRBV9
CDR3 DNA: TGTGCCAGCAGCGTAGCTTTGAGGGGAACAGGGGACAATGAGCAGTTCTTC
CDR3 protein: CASSVALRGTGDNEQFF

D gene: TRBD2
clone size: -
J gene: TRBJ2-3
V gene: TRBV28
CDR3 DNA: TGTGCCAGCAGTTTAGCGGGAGGGCCGCAGTATTTT
CDR3 protein: CASSLAGGPQYF

D gene: TRBD1
clone size: -
J gene: TRBJ2-1
V gene: TRBV27
CDR3 DNA: TGTGCCACCCGCCAGGGGGCCTCCTACAATGAGCAGTTCTTC
CDR3 protein: CATRQGASYNEQFF

D gene: TRBD1
clone size: -
J gene: TRBJ1-6
V gene: TRBV5-5
CDR3 DNA: TGTGCCAGCAGCTCAACGACAGGGCCTTCACCCCTCCACTTT
CDR3 protein: CASSSTTGPSPLHF

D gene: -
clone size: -
J gene: TRBJ2-1
V gene: TRBV21-1
CDR3 DNA: TGTGCCAGCACCAAACGGGAGGAGCAGTTCTTC
CDR3 protein: CASTKREEQFF

D gene: -
clone size: -
J gene: TRBJ1-2
V gene: TRBV5-1
CDR3 DNA: TGCGCCAGCAGTCCTCTGCAGGGTTATGGCTACACCTTC
CDR3 protein: CASSPLQGYGYTF

D gene: -
clone size: -
J gene: TRBJ2-5
V gene: TRBV13
CDR3 DNA: TGTGCCAGCAGCTTAGGAGGGATCAGCGGTGAGACCCAGTACTTC
CDR3 protein: CASSLGGISGETQYF

D gene: -
clone size: -
J gene: TRBJ1-3
V gene: TRBV2
CDR3 DNA: TGTGCCAGCAGACCAGACTCTGGAAACACCATATATTTT
CDR3 protein: CASRPDSGNTIYF

D gene: TRBD1
clone size: few
J gene: TRBJ1-5
V gene: TRBV7-7
CDR3 DNA: TGTGCCAGCAGGTGTCGGGACAGGGGTAATCAGCCCCAGCATTTT
CDR3 protein: CASRCRDRGNQPQHF

D gene: TRBD2
clone size: -
J gene: TRBJ2-1
V gene: TRBV14
CDR3 DNA: TGTGCCAGCAGCCCTTGGGGGTGGACTAGCGGGAGGAGCTCCTACAATGAGCAGTTCTTC
CDR3 protein: CASSPWGWTSGRSSYNEQFF

D gene: TRBD1
clone size: -
J gene: TRBJ2-7
V gene: TRBV7-2
CDR3 DNA: TGTGCCAGCAGCTCCCGAGGGGGCGGCGGCCGCTCCTACGAGCAGTACTTC
CDR3 protein: CASSSRGGGGRSYEQYF

D gene: -
clone size: few
J gene: TRBJ1-4
V gene: TRBV6-5
CDR3 DNA: TGTGCCAGCAGAGAAAACAGCCAAAATGAAAAACTGTTTTTT
CDR3 protein: CASRENSQNEKLFF

D gene: -
clone size: -
J gene: TRBJ1-6
V gene: TRBV2
CDR3 DNA: TGTGCCAGCAGTGAAAGGAAGCCGGAGTCACCCCTCCACTTT
CDR3 protein: CASSERKPESPLHF

D gene: -
clone size: -
J gene: TRBJ2-1
V gene: TRBV25-1
CDR3 DNA: TGTGCCAGCAGTGAATATGGGGGGAGCTCCTACAATGAGCAGTTCTTC
CDR3 protein: CASSEYGGSSYNEQFF

D gene: -
clone size: -
J gene: TRBJ2-6
V gene: TRBV2
CDR3 DNA: TGTGCCAGCGGGGAGGTAGAGCGCTCTGGGGCCAACGTCCTGACTTTC
CDR3 protein: CASGEVERSGANVLTF

D gene: TRBD1
clone size: few
J gene: TRBJ1-2
V gene: TRBV19
CDR3 DNA: TGTGCCAGCAAGGACAGGTGGGGCTATGGCTACACCTTC
CDR3 protein: CASKDRWGYGYTF

D gene: -
clone size: -
J gene: TRBJ2-1
V gene: TRBV19
CDR3 DNA: TGTGCCAGTAGTATATTAAGAAGTTTCCGGCGGGATGTCAATGAGCAGTTCTTC
CDR3 protein: CASSILRSFRRDVNEQFF

D gene: TRBD1
clone size: -
J gene: TRBJ1-2
V gene: TRBV14
CDR3 DNA: TGTGCCAGCAGCCCGACCGGGACAGGGGGAAACTATGGCTACACCTTC
CDR3 protein: CASSPTGTGGNYGYTF

D gene: TRBD2
clone size: -
J gene: TRBJ2-3
V gene: TRBV6-5
CDR3 DNA: TGTGCCAGCAGTTACTCTACTAGCGGAAACACAGATACGCAGTATTTT
CDR3 protein: CASSYSTSGNTDTQYF

D gene: -
clone size: -
J gene: TRBJ1-2
V gene: TRBV13
CDR3 DNA: TGTGCCAGCAGCGGCGGGGAGGGAAGGGACTATGGCTACACCTTC
CDR3 protein: CASSGGEGRDYGYTF

D gene: -
clone size: -
J gene: TRBJ2-7
V gene: TRBV28
CDR3 DNA: TGTGCCAGCAGCACGCCCGAACCCAGACAGGATAACGAGCAGTACTTC
CDR3 protein: CASSTPEPRQDNEQYF

D gene: TRBD1
clone size: -
J gene: TRBJ1-5
V gene: TRBV2
CDR3 DNA: TGTGCCAGCAGTGGCGGGACAGGGAATCAGCCCCAGCATTTT
CDR3 protein: CASSGGTGNQPQHF

D gene: -
clone size: -
J gene: TRBJ1-3
V gene: TRBV19
CDR3 DNA: TGTGCCAGTAGTATAGGGGTAGCAGCCGGAGGATTCGGAAACACCATATATTTT
CDR3 protein: CASSIGVAAGGFGNTIYF

D gene: -
clone size: -
J gene: TRBJ2-1
V gene: TRBV27
CDR3 DNA: TGTGCCAGCAGTTATAAGCGGACCTCCTACAATGAGCAGTTCTTC
CDR3 protein: CASSYKRTSYNEQFF

D gene: TRBD2
clone size: -
J gene: TRBJ2-2
V gene: TRBV7-3
CDR3 DNA: TGTGCCAGCAGCTTATTAACAGCCGGGGCTAGCGGGAGGGAGAACACCGGGGAGCTGTTTTTT
CDR3 protein: CASSLLTAGASGRENTGELFF

D gene: TRBD1
clone size: -
J gene: TRBJ1-4
V gene: TRBV4-2
CDR3 DNA: TGTGCCAGCAGCCAAGATCCGGAGGGGGCGAATGAAAAACTGTTTTTT
CDR3 protein: CASSQDPEGANEKLFF

D gene: -
clone size: -
J gene: TRBJ1-2
V gene: TRBV15
CDR3 DNA: TGTGCCACTAGCAGACCTCAGGGCTATGGCTACACCTTC
CDR3 protein: CATSRPQGYGYTF

D gene: TRBD2
clone size: -
J gene: TRBJ2-1
V gene: TRBV13
CDR3 DNA: TGTGCCAGCAGCTTAATAGCGGGCTCCTACAATGAGCAGTTCTTC
CDR3 protein: CASSLIAGSYNEQFF

D gene: TRBD1
clone size: -
J gene: TRBJ2-5
V gene: TRBV29-1
CDR3 DNA: TGCAGCGTTGTAACAGGGGCAGAGACCCAGTACTTC
CDR3 protein: CSVVTGAETQYF

D gene: -
clone size: few
J gene: TRBJ2-1
V gene: TRBV5-4
CDR3 DNA: TGTGCCAGCAGCTTGGCGGCGGGTAATCCCCCCCCTTACAATGAGCAGTTCTTC
CDR3 protein: CASSLAAGNPPPYNEQFF

D gene: -
clone size: -
J gene: TRBJ1-1
V gene: TRBV7-8
CDR3 DNA: TGTGCCAGCAGTTTTGACAGACACACGACTGAAGCTTTCTTT
CDR3 protein: CASSFDRHTTEAFF

D gene: -
clone size: -
J gene: TRBJ1-2
V gene: TRBV19
CDR3 DNA: TGTGCCAGTAGAATAATTGGGAGTAAGCTATCGGCTGGCTACACCTTC
CDR3 protein: CASRIIGSKLSAGYTF

D gene: TRBD2
clone size: -
J gene: TRBJ2-1
V gene: TRBV9
CDR3 DNA: TGTGCCAGCAGCGCGCCTCTAGCGGGACCTACCTACAATGAGCAGTTCTTC
CDR3 protein: CASSAPLAGPTYNEQFF

D gene: -
clone size: -
J gene: TRBJ2-3
V gene: TRBV27
CDR3 DNA: TGTGCCAGCAGTTTAATCATCGGTAGCACAGATACGCAGTATTTT
CDR3 protein: CASSLIIGSTDTQYF

D gene: -
clone size: few
J gene: TRBJ2-1
V gene: TRBV28
CDR3 DNA: TGTGCCAGCAGTCTTCCGTCCAATGAGCAGTTCTTC
CDR3 protein: CASSLPSNEQFF

D gene: TRBD1
clone size: few
J gene: TRBJ1-5
V gene: TRBV5-5
CDR3 DNA: TGTGCCAGCAGCCGAGGGGACAGGGTAGGCAATCAGCCCCAGCATTTT
CDR3 protein: CASSRGDRVGNQPQHF

D gene: -
clone size: -
J gene: TRBJ2-6
V gene: TRBV29-1
CDR3 DNA: TGCAGCGTTGATCAGGGTTTACCTGGGGCCAACGTCCTGACTTTC
CDR3 protein: CSVDQGLPGANVLTF

D gene: TRBD2
clone size: -
J gene: TRBJ2-3
V gene: TRBV9
CDR3 DNA: TGTGCCAGCAGCGTAGAGGAAGCGGGGGGGAGTCCTGCAGATACGCAGTATTTT
CDR3 protein: CASSVEEAGGSPADTQYF

D gene: -
clone size: -
J gene: TRBJ1-2
V gene: TRBV7-9
CDR3 DNA: TGTGCCAGCAGCCAGGACAGCTATGGCTACACCTTC
CDR3 protein: CASSQDSYGYTF

D gene: TRBD1
clone size: -
J gene: TRBJ2-7
V gene: TRBV15
CDR3 DNA: TGTGCCACCAGCCGGGGGACAGGCGTCTACGAGCAGTACTTC
CDR3 protein: CATSRGTGVYEQYF

D gene: -
clone size: -
J gene: TRBJ1-5
V gene: TRBV10-1
CDR3 DNA: TGCGCCAGCAGTGATTGGGGGGGCAAGGAGCCCCAGCATTTT
CDR3 protein: CASSDWGGKEPQHF

D gene: -
clone size: once
J gene: TRBJ2-7
V gene: TRBV9
CDR3 DNA: TGTGCCAGCAGCGCCGGAGGGGCCTACGAGCAGTACTTC
CDR3 protein: CASSAGGAYEQYF

D gene: -
clone size: once
J gene: TRBJ1-2
V gene: TRBV11-2
CDR3 DNA: TGTGCCAGCAGCTTAGATCTAACAGCCCATGGCTACACCTTC
CDR3 protein: CASSLDLTAHGYTF

D gene: -
clone size: -
J gene: TRBJ1-6
V gene: TRBV6-5
CDR3 DNA: TGTGCCAGCAGTTACGATGGCGGATATCTTACTTCACCCCTCCACTTT
CDR3 protein: CASSYDGGYLTSPLHF

D gene: -
clone size: -
J gene: TRBJ2-1
V gene: TRBV6-1
CDR3 DNA: TGTGCCAGCAGCCGCAGGGTGTTAAATGAGCAGTTCTTC
CDR3 protein: CASSRRVLNEQFF

D gene: TRBD1
clone size: -
J gene: TRBJ1-5
V gene: TRBV5-1
CDR3 DNA: TGCGCCAGCAGCGTTACAACAGGGGTTCAGCCCCAGCATTTT
CDR3 protein: CASSVTTGVQPQHF

D gene: -
clone size: -
J gene: TRBJ2-1
V gene: TRBV9
CDR3 DNA: TGTGCCAGCAGCGTAAGAGGGACTTCCTATGGAGGCTCCAACCTCCTCAGGGACTACAATGAGCAGTTCTTC
CDR3 protein: CASSVRGTSYGGSNLLRDYNEQFF

D gene: -
clone size: few
J gene: TRBJ2-5
V gene: TRBV5-1
CDR3 DNA: TGCGCCAGCAGCCTGGGGTCTAGCCTCCAAGAGACCCAGTACTTC
CDR3 protein: CASSLGSSLQETQYF

D gene: -
clone size: -
J gene: TRBJ2-1
V gene: TRBV19
CDR3 DNA: TGTGCCAGTAGTCCCGACTCCAGCTCCTACAATGAGCAGTTCTTC
CDR3 protein: CASSPDSSSYNEQFF

D gene: -
clone size: -
J gene: TRBJ2-7
V gene: TRBV10-1
CDR3 DNA: TGCGCCAGCAGTGATTTGGAGGGCAATGATCCCGAGCAGTACTTC
CDR3 protein: CASSDLEGNDPEQYF